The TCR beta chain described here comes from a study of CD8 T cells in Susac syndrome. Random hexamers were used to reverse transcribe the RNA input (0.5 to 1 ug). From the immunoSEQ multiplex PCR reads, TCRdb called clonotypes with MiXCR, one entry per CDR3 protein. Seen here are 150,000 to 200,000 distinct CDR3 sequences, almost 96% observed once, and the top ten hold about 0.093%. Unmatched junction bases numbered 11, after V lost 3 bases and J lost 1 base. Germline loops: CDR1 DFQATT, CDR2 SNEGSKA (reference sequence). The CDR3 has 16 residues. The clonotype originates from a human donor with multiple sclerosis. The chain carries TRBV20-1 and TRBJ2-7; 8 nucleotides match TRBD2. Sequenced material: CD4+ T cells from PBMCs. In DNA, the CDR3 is TGCAGTGCTAGCTCTCCTGGGACTAGAAGTTCCTACGAGCAGTACTTC. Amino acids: CSASSPGTRSSYEQYF.